Following are 4 T cell receptor beta chains from one sample sequenced in a study of blood T cell repertoires in COVID-19. The repertoire was sequenced with immunoSEQ multiplex PCR; TCRdb's copy has only in-frame clones and lacks some. The sample has under 100,000 clones; 70% to 90% are singletons. Sequenced material: peripheral blood. These receptors were taken from an elderly man with active or convalescent COVID-19.

This clone was observed a single time. This sequence joins TRBV5-1 and TRBJ2-2; TRBD2 matches at 13 bases. The CDR3 has 18 amino acids. In germline, CDR1 is SGHRS, CDR2 YFSETQ. Trimming took 4 bases from V and 5 from J; bases not matched to a gene: 11. CDR3 protein: CASSQTRTSGSYTGELFF. The CDR3 DNA is TGCGCCAGCAGCCAAACTCGGACTAGCGGGAGCTATACCGGGGAGCTGTTTTTT.

The V call is TRBV24-1, the J call TRBJ2-3; possibly TRBD2 for D (6 bases). V was shortened by 5 bases and J by 5 bases, with 13 bases between the two germline ends. The CDR3 consists of 14 residues. CDR1 and CDR2 from the germline V gene are KGHDR and SFDVKD. CDR3 amino acids: CATSVAGRQDTQYF. Here the CDR3 DNA reads TGTGCCACCAGTGTGGCAGGGAGGCAAGATACGCAGTATTTT.

Concerning this clone: This sample also contains other DNA sequences that code for the same CDR3. The chain is built from TRBV24-1 and TRBJ2-5, with 9 nucleotides matching TRBD2. The germline CDR1 and CDR2 sequences are KGHDR and SFDVKD. The CDR3 spans 14 residues. Trimming removed 5 bases from V and 2 bases from J; junction bases left unmatched: 2. The CDR3 here is CATSALAGQETQYF. CDR3 sequence (DNA): TGTGCCACCAGTGCTCTAGCGGGACAAGAGACCCAGTACTTC.

This chain connects TRBV18 to TRBJ1-1; weak D call: TRBD1 (5 bases). The CDR3 is 12 amino acids. Germline CDR1 KGHSH, CDR2 LQKENI. V was cut by 3 bases and J by 8 bases, with 10 bases left in between. The CDR3 spells CASSPLPGEAFF. CDR3 DNA sequence: TGTGCCAGCTCACCCCTTCCAGGGGAAGCTTTCTTT.